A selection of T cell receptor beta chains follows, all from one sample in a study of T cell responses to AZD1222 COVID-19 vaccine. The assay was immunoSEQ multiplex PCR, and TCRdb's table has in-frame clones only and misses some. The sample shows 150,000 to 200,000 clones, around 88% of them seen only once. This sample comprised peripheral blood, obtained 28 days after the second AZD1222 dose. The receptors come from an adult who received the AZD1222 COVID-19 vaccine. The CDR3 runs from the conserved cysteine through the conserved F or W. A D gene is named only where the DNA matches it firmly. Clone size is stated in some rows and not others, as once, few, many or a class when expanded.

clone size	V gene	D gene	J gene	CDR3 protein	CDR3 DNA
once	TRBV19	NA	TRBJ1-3	CASSIDLGHGNTIYF	TGTGCCAGTAGTATAGACCTCGGACACGGAAACACCATATATTTT
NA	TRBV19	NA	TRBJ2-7	CASSRTVTYEQYF	TGTGCCAGTAGTAGGACTGTAACCTACGAGCAGTACTTC
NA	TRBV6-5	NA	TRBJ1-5	CASSTTGIQPQHF	TGTGCCAGCAGTACTACAGGGATACAGCCCCAGCATTTT
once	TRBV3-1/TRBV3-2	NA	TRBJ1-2	CASSHLTGNYGYTF	TGTGCCAGCAGCCACCTCACAGGGAATTATGGCTACACCTTC
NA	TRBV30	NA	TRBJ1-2	CGWDNNYGYTF	TGTGGGTGGGATAATAACTATGGCTACACCTTC
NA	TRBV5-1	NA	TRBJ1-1	CASSLTGTSGTEAFF	TGCGCCAGCAGCTTAACAGGGACGTCGGGCACTGAAGCTTTCTTT
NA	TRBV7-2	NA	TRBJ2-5	CASSGGTPETQYF	TGTGCCAGCAGCGGGGGGACACCAGAGACCCAGTACTTC
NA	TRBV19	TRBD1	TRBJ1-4	CASSTGTVNEKLFF	TGTGCCAGTAGTACCGGGACAGTTAATGAAAAACTGTTTTTT
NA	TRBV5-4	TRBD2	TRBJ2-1	CASSRGSAGGLNEQFF	TGTGCCAGCAGCCGCGGCTCAGCGGGGGGGCTCAATGAGCAGTTCTTC
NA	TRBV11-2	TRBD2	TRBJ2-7	CASSLGASGGLLSYEQYF	TGTGCCAGCAGCTTAGGAGCTAGCGGGGGCCTCCTCTCCTACGAGCAGTACTTC